Below, 32 T cell receptor beta chains from the same sample are listed, as sequenced in a study of early T cells in non-severe SARS-CoV-2 infection. A single record per CDR3 protein comes from TCRdb applying MiXCR to the 5' RACE reads. The repertoire consists of 33,000 or so distinct CDR3 sequences, with 4.5% to 7.5% occurring once and the leading ten covering 7% to 9.5%. The sequencing sample was made of whole blood. These receptors all stem from an adult who was a healthcare worker with PCR-confirmed SARS-CoV-2 infection or an uninfected control (not recorded which).

This clonotype was recorded many times. This rearrangement joins TRBV4-3 to TRBJ1-2; TRBD1 might be the D (5 bases). CDR1 and CDR2 from the germline V gene are LGHNA and YSLEER. The CDR3 consists of 15 residues. V was pared by 4 bases and J by 5 bases, with 17 bases between. DNA of the CDR3: TGCGCCAGCAGCCCCTTAGTAGGGTCAGGGTATGGCTACACCTTC. Translated, it gives CASSPLVGSGYGYTF.

The rearrangement links TRBV20-1 to TRBJ2-1; D is unclear. V was pared by 5 bases and J by 6 bases, with 14 bases between. This CDR3 is 13 amino acids long. CDR1 and CDR2 from the germline V gene are DFQATT and SNEGSKA (reference sequence). Here the CDR3 reads CSAAPPPLNEQFF. The CDR3 bases are TGCAGTGCTGCCCCACCCCCCCTCAATGAGCAGTTCTTC.

In this sample, this clonotype turned up many times. The gene calls are TRBV20-1 and TRBJ2-1; D is possibly TRBD1 or TRBD2 (5 bases each). The CDR3 is made up of 13 amino acids. V was pared by 2 bases and J by 2 bases, with 7 bases between. The germline V gene has CDR1 DFQATT and CDR2 SNEGSKA (reference sequence). The CDR3 loop reads CSARRDAYNEQFF. In DNA, the CDR3 is TGCAGTGCTAGACGGGACGCCTACAATGAGCAGTTCTTC.

This clonotype has only a few counts. The chain combines TRBV6-5 with TRBJ1-5, with TRBD1 as a possible D gene (5 bases). V was cut by 4 bases and J by 2 bases, with 12 bases left in between. Germline CDR1 is MNHEY and CDR2 is SVGAGI. CDR3 length: 15 residues. The CDR3 DNA follows: TGTGCCAGCAGTTTGAGGGGCGCGGGCAATCAGCCCCAGCATTTT. This sequence encodes CASSLRGAGNQPQHF.

Many counts were recorded for this clonotype. This sequence joins TRBV6-6 and TRBJ2-1; D tentatively reads TRBD1 or TRBD2 (6 bases each). Germline CDR1 reads MNHNY; CDR2 reads SVGAGI (reference sequence). This CDR3 is built from 18 residues. V dropped 6 bases and J dropped 0 bases, with 21 bases sitting between them. The CDR3 loop is CASSPQGPGASSYNEQFF. The CDR3 DNA sequence: TGTGCCAGCAGCCCCCAAGGTCCGGGGGCCTCCTCCTACAATGAGCAGTTCTTC.

This clonotype was observed at least ten times. This chain uses TRBV24-1 with TRBJ2-2; the D gene is possibly TRBD1 (5 bases). This CDR3 is built from 18 residues. The germline V and J ends were trimmed by 5 bases and 0 bases, with 18 bases remaining between them. CDR1 is KGHDR, CDR2 SFDVKD, per germline. CDR3 in amino acids: CATSGPLGRKANTGELFF. In DNA form, the CDR3 reads TGTGCCACCAGTGGGCCGTTGGGGCGGAAGGCGAACACCGGGGAGCTGTTTTTT.

As for this clonotype: This may stem from a read error, because a much larger clone lies one nucleotide away. It is likely a read error, because the conserved phenylalanine at the end of the CDR3 is missing. The chain uses TRBV7-2 and TRBJ1-6, with 10 bases fitting TRBD1. Unmatched junction bases numbered 6, after V lost 5 bases and J lost 5 bases. CDR1 is SGHTA and CDR2 is FQGNSA in the germline V gene. The CDR3 runs 16 residues. CDR3 nucleotide sequence: TGTGCCAGCAGCCGGACAGGGGGTGGGAATAATTCACCCCTCCACTCT. Translating gives CASSRTGGGNNSPLHS.

This clonotype was seen many times. This chain connects TRBV28 to TRBJ2-1; D is perhaps TRBD2 (7 bases). The V end lost 5 bases, the J end lost 8 bases, and 28 bases lay between the germline ends. There are 18 residues in the CDR3. Germline-derived CDR1 and CDR2 are MDHEN and SYDVKM. The CDR3 coding sequence is TGTGCCAGCAGTCCCAGTTCTGGTCTGGGGGGGGCCGAAGATGAGCAGTTCTTC. This translates into CASSPSSGLGGAEDEQFF.

In its sample, this clonotype was seen many times. The V call is TRBV30, the J call TRBJ1-1, with D possibly TRBD1 on 5 matching bases. The germline gives CDR1 GTSNPN, CDR2 SVGIG (reference sequence). CDR3 length equals 11 residues. The CDR3 loop reads CAMGRGTEAFF. CDR3 nucleotide sequence: TGTGCAATGGGGCGCGGGACTGAAGCTTTCTTT.

This clonotype came up a few times. The V call is TRBV30, the J call TRBJ1-2, with unresolved D. V dropped 3 bases and J dropped 2 bases, with 4 bases sitting between them. Germline values: CDR1 GTSNPN, CDR2 SVGIG (reference sequence). This CDR3 spans 11 amino acids. The CDR3 loop reads CAWSWNYGYTF. CDR3 nucleotide sequence: TGTGCCTGGAGCTGGAACTATGGCTACACCTTC.

In this sample, this clonotype turned up many times. CDR3 in amino acids: CAMMADDTDTQYF. The CDR3 DNA is TGTGCCATGATGGCGGACGACACAGATACGCAGTATTTT. V and J are TRBV10-3 and TRBJ2-3; no clear D gene. Germline assignment: CDR1 ENHRY and CDR2 SYGVKD. This CDR3 region has 13 residues. V was clipped by 9 bases and J by 2 bases, with 12 bases between them.

J is TRBJ1-2 and V is TRBV19; D perhaps matches TRBD1 (5 bases). CDR3 length equals 12 residues. The V end was cut by 7 bases, the J end by 4 bases, with 10 bases between. Germline values: CDR1 LNHDA, CDR2 SQIVND (reference sequence). This CDR3 reads CASIRDGYGYTF. The DNA of the CDR3 is TGTGCCAGTATCCGGGACGGCTATGGCTACACCTTC.

The chain combines TRBV12-3 or TRBV12-4 with TRBJ2-1, with 8 bases matching TRBD2. The CDR3 consists of 17 residues. V lost 6 bases, J lost 3 bases, and 13 bases stayed unmatched. This chain's CDR3 is CASSPTLGLGDYNEQFF. The DNA for the CDR3 is TGTGCCAGCAGCCCGACCCTGGGACTAGGGGACTACAATGAGCAGTTCTTC.

This clonotype was observed at least ten times. The rearrangement links TRBV5-4 to TRBJ2-3; D may be TRBD2 (6 bases). CDR1 is SGHNT and CDR2 is YYREEE in the germline V gene (reference sequence). The V gene lost 2 bases and the J gene lost 4 bases, with 17 bases spanning the gap. This CDR3 contains 16 residues. Here the CDR3 reads CASSFGGPGWADTQYF. CDR3 nucleotide sequence: TGTGCCAGCAGCTTCGGAGGGCCGGGTTGGGCAGATACGCAGTATTTT.

The sample holds many counts of this clonotype. V gene TRBV11-3 combines with J gene TRBJ2-5; D might be TRBD2 (6 bases). The V end lost 3 bases, the J end lost 1 base, and 9 bases lay between the germline ends. In germline, CDR1 is SGHNT, CDR2 YENEEA. This CDR3 has 14 residues. The CDR3 here is CASSLGGAQETQYF. In DNA form, the CDR3 reads TGTGCCAGCAGCTTGGGCGGGGCCCAAGAGACCCAGTACTTC. Complete variable domain (other parts from reference TRBV11-3 and TRBJ2-5): EAGVVQSPRYKIIEKKQPVAFWCNPISGHNTLYWYLQNLGQGPELLIRYENEEAVDDSQLPKDRFSAERLKGVDSTLKIQPAELGDSAVYLCASSLGGAQETQYFGPGTRLLVL.

In its sample, this clonotype was seen many times. The chain couples TRBV4-2 to TRBJ2-3, with 10 positions matching TRBD2. CDR3 length equals 16 residues. Trimming removed 1 base from V and 5 bases from J; junction bases left unmatched: 6. CDR1 is LGHNA, CDR2 YNFKEQ, per germline. CDR3: CASSQGSGRALDTQYF. CDR3 sequence (DNA): TGTGCCAGCAGCCAAGGAAGCGGGAGGGCTTTAGATACGCAGTATTTT.

This clonotype was seen repeatedly, ten times or more. The chain joins TRBV12-3 or TRBV12-4 to TRBJ2-4, with a possible D match to TRBD2 (5 bases). Trimming removed 2 bases at V and 0 bases at J, with 11 bases between. The CDR3 runs 16 residues. The CDR3: CASSLWGDLAKNIQYF. As DNA, the CDR3 is TGTGCCAGCAGTTTATGGGGAGACCTAGCCAAAAACATTCAGTACTTC.

Many counts were recorded for this clonotype. The chain employs TRBV28 and TRBJ1-6; D remains unclear. The CDR3 is made up of 14 amino acids. V was shortened by 4 bases and J by 6 bases, with 10 bases between the two germline ends. The germline gives CDR1 MDHEN, CDR2 SYDVKM. The CDR3 reads CASSSPGSNSPLHF. DNA for the CDR3: TGTGCCAGCAGTTCCCCGGGATCTAATTCACCCCTCCACTTT. Using reference TRBV28 and TRBJ1-6 for the parts outside the CDR3, the full variable domain is DVKVTQSSRYLVKRTGEKVFLECVQDMDHENMFWYRQDPGLGLRLIYFSYDVKMKEKGDIPEGYSVSREKKERFSLILESASTNQTSMYLCASSSPGSNSPLHFGNGTRLTVT.

Sample share makes this clonotype medium-sized. The rearrangement uses TRBV10-2 and TRBJ1-1; D is ambiguous. The germline gives CDR1 WSHSY, CDR2 SAAADI. The CDR3 spans 12 residues. V lost 6 bases, J lost 7 bases, and 12 bases lay in between. The CDR3 bases are TGCGCCAGCAGAGAAATGGGCCGTGAAGCTTTCTTT. This translates into CASREMGREAFF.

This clonotype was detected many times. CDR3 region: CASSGQGQVYEQYF. The DNA of the CDR3 is TGTGCCAGCAGCGGACAGGGACAAGTATACGAGCAGTACTTC. This chain uses TRBV11-3 with TRBJ2-7, with TRBD1 identical over 8 bases. Per germline, CDR1 SGHNT and CDR2 YENEEA. The junction had 7 bases not matched to a gene; V was cut back by 5 bases and J by 4 bases. This CDR3 has 14 residues.

This clonotype has at least ten counts. The genes are TRBV11-2 and TRBJ1-3; D is uncertain. Germline V gene lookup returns CDR1 SGHAT and CDR2 FQNNGV. Trimming shortened V by 5 bases and J by 0 bases, and 17 bases separated the two germline ends. The CDR3 length is 17 residues. Here the CDR3 reads CASSPTTPSSSGNTIYF. CDR3 sequence (DNA): TGTGCCAGCAGCCCAACCACCCCGTCGAGCTCTGGAAACACCATATATTTT.

This clonotype was counted many times. V usage is TRBV5-1 and J usage is TRBJ1-5; perhaps TRBD1 as D (5 bases). V was cut by 0 bases and J by 3 bases, with 7 bases left in between. CDR3 length equals 14 residues. Germline CDR1 SGHRS, CDR2 YFSETQ. DNA of the CDR3: TGCGCCAGCAGCTTGGGACAGTACAATCAGCCCCAGCATTTT. Residues: CASSLGQYNQPQHF.

This clonotype was detected ten times or more. CDR3 loop: CASARGVSGNTIYF. In nucleotides, the CDR3 is TGTGCCTCGGCCCGGGGAGTTTCTGGAAACACCATATATTTT. The chain carries TRBV30 and TRBJ1-3; D gene unclear. CDR1 is GTSNPN, CDR2 SVGIG, per germline (reference sequence). Trimming cost V 7 bases and J 1 base, with 14 bases left between them. The CDR3 is 14 amino acids.

The sample holds many counts of this clonotype. The rearrangement joins TRBV5-5 to TRBJ2-1; the match to TRBD2 covers 11 bases. The CDR3 consists of 17 residues. V shed 4 bases and J 4 bases; nucleotides not matched to a gene: 10. Germline CDR1 and CDR2: SGHKS and YYEKEE (reference sequence). The CDR3 bases are TGTGCCAGCAGCCCGACGGCTAGCGGGGGGAAATACAATGAGCAGTTCTTC. Its protein product is CASSPTASGGKYNEQFF.

This rearrangement joins TRBV20-1 to TRBJ2-5, with D possibly matching TRBD2 (5 bases). Trimming cost V 1 base and J 4 bases, with 13 bases left between them. Germline loops: CDR1 DFQATT, CDR2 SNEGSKA (reference sequence). The length of the CDR3 is 14 residues. In DNA form, the CDR3 reads TGCAGTGCTAGAGGGATGGCGGGCCGAGAGACCCAGTACTTC. Protein product: CSARGMAGRETQYF.

The chain employs TRBV5-1 and TRBJ2-3, with TRBD1 matching 8 bases. Losses at the gene ends were 4 bases for V and 3 bases for J; bases not matched to a gene: 7. Germline CDR1 reads SGHRS; CDR2 reads YFSETQ. The CDR3 runs 15 residues. The CDR3: CASSRDRGGTDTQYF. CDR3 sequence (DNA): TGCGCCAGCAGCCGAGACAGGGGTGGAACAGATACGCAGTATTTT.

This clonotype was seen at least ten times. The rearrangement uses TRBV7-3 and TRBJ1-1; D ambiguous. With 5 bases removed from V and 2 bases from J, the gap between germline ends came to 9 bases. Germline-derived CDR1 and CDR2 are SGHTA and FQGTGA. This CDR3 has 13 amino acids. Here the CDR3 reads CASSKGRNTEAFF. CDR3 DNA sequence: TGTGCCAGCAGCAAAGGCAGAAACACTGAAGCTTTCTTT.

This clonotype is labeled as medium-sized. CDR3: CSASQERGGFDGYTF. CDR3 DNA: TGCAGTGCTAGTCAAGAACGAGGGGGCTTTGATGGCTACACCTTC. The chain uses TRBV20-1 and TRBJ1-2; TRBD1 matches at 7 bases. Per germline, CDR1 DFQATT and CDR2 SNEGSKA (reference sequence). The CDR3 totals 15 residues. V lost 3 bases, J lost 6 bases, and 13 bases stayed unmatched.

This clonotype was observed at least ten times. The chain has TRBV20-1 and TRBJ1-6; D gene ambiguous. The CDR3 totals 15 residues. Germline values: CDR1 DFQATT, CDR2 SNEGSKA (reference sequence). V lost 5 bases, J lost 0 bases, and 11 bases lay in between. The chain's CDR3 is CSARSGSSYNSPLHF. The CDR3 coding sequence is TGCAGTGCTCGCAGCGGGAGCTCCTATAATTCACCCCTCCACTTT.

This clonotype was seen a handful of times. V is TRBV28 and J is TRBJ1-2; D is uncertain. The germline gives CDR1 MDHEN, CDR2 SYDVKM. Trimming stripped 4 bases from V and 8 bases from J, with 8 bases between. The CDR3 has 11 residues. CDR3 bases: TGTGCCAGCAGTTCCACAATGGGCTACACCTTC. Amino acid sequence: CASSSTMGYTF.

This chain joins TRBV29-1 and TRBJ1-1, with TRBD1 matching over 8 bases. V lost 6 bases to trimming and J lost 5 bases; unmatched junction nucleotides: 5. Germline-derived CDR1 and CDR2 are SQVTM and ANQGSEA. The CDR3 has 12 residues. For the CDR3, the DNA is TGCAGCGTCCCTCACAGGGGGACTGAAGCTTTCTTT. Its translation is CSVPHRGTEAFF.

This clonotype was observed many times. The rearrangement links TRBV5-1 to TRBJ2-7; D call uncertain. Trimming left V 1 base short and J 4 bases short, with 12 bases between. Germline CDR1 is SGHRS and CDR2 is YFSETQ. The CDR3 length is 14 residues. The CDR3 sequence is CASSLWTDRYEQYF. CDR3 nucleotides: TGCGCCAGCAGCTTGTGGACGGATAGGTACGAGCAGTACTTC.